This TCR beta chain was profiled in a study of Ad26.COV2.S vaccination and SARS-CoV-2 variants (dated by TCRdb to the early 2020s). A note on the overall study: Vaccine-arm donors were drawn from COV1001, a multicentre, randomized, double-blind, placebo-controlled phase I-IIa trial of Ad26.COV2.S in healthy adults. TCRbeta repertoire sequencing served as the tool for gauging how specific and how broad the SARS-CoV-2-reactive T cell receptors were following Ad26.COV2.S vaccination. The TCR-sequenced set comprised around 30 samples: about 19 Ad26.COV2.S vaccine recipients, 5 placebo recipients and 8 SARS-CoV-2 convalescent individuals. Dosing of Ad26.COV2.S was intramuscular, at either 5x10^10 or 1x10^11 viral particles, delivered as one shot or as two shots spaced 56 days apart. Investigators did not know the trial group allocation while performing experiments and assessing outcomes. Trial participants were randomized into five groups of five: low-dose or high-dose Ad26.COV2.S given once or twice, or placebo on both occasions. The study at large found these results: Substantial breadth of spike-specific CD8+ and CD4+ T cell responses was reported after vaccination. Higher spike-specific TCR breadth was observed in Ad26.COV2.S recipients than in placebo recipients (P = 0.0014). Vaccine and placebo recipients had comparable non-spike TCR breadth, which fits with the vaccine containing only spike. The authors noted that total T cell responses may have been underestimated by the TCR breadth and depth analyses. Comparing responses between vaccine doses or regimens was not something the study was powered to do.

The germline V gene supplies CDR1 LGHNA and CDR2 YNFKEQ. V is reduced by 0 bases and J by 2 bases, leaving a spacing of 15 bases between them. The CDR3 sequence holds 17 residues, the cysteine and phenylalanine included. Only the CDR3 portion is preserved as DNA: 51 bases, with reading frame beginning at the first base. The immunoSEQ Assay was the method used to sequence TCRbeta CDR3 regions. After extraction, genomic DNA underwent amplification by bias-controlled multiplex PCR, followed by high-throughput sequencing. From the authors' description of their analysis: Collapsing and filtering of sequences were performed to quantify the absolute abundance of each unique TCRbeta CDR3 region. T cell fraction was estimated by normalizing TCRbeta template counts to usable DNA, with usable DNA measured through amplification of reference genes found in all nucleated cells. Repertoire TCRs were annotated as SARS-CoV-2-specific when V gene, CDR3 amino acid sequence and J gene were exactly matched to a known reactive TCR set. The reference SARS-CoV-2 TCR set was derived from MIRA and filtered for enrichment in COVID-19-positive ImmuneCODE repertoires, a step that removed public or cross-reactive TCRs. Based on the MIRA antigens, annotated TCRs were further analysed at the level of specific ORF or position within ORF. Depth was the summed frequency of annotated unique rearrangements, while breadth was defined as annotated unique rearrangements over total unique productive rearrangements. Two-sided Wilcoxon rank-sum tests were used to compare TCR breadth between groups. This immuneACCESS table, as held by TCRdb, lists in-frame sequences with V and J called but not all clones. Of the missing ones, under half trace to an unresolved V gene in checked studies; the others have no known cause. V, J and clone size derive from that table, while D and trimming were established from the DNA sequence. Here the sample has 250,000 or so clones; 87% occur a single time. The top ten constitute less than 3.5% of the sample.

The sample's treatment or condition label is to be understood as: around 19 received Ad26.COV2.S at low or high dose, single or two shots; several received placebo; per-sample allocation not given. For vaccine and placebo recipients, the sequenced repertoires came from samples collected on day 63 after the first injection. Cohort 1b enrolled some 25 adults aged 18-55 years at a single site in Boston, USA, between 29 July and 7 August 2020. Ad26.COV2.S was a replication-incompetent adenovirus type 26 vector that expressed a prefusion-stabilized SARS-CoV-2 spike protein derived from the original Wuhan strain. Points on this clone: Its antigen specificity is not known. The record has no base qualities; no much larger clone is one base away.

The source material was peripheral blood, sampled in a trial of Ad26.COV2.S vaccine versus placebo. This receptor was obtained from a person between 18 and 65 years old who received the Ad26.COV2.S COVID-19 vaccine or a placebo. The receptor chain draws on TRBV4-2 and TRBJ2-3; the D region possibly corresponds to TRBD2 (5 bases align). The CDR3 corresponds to CASSQDQRSGPTDTQYF. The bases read TGTGCCAGCAGCCAAGATCAGAGGAGCGGCCCCACAGATACGCAGTATTTT.